Listed here are 25 T cell receptor beta chains from one sample, sequenced in a study of shared clonotypes between healthy human individuals. Profiled with immunoSEQ multiplex PCR; TCRdb holds only in-frame clones, not every one. This sample has hundreds of thousands of clones, with roughly 79% found just once. The specimen was PBMCs. Receptor source: a woman aged 40-49 years in good health. Some clones in this sample may be carry-over from other donors' samples.

This clone was counted between two and nine times. V and J are TRBV10-2 and TRBJ2-7, with a weak D call TRBD2 (6 bases). This CDR3 is built from 15 residues. Germline V gives CDR1 WSHSY, CDR2 SAAADI. Trimming took 2 bases from V and 2 from J, leaving 13 bases between them. CDR3 DNA sequence: TGCGCCAGCAGTGAGCTTCCTAGCGTAACCTACGAGCAGTACTTC. This gives the protein CASSELPSVTYEQYF.

V gene TRBV19 combines with J gene TRBJ2-1; D is unresolved. Germline loops: CDR1 LNHDA, CDR2 SQIVND (reference sequence). This CDR3 is built from 13 residues. The V end was cut by 6 bases, the J end by 1 base, with 7 bases between. The CDR3 spells CASSGQSYNEQFF. In nucleotides, the CDR3 is TGTGCCAGTAGCGGGCAATCCTACAATGAGCAGTTCTTC.

J is TRBJ2-5 and V is TRBV5-1, with D perhaps assigned TRBD1 or TRBD2 (5 bases each). Looked up from germline, CDR1 is SGHRS and CDR2 is YFSETQ. Deletions cut 4 bases from V and 2 bases from J, with 18 bases between. The CDR3 is 16 residues long. CDR3 sequence (DNA): TGCGCCAGCAGCACGGGGAAGGGTGAGGGGCAAGAGACCCAGTACTTC. This sequence encodes CASSTGKGEGQETQYF.

The chain carries TRBV28 and TRBJ1-4, with D hard to call. The germline V gene has CDR1 MDHEN and CDR2 SYDVKM. CDR3 length: 13 residues. Trimming shortened V by 4 bases and J by 8 bases, and 11 bases separated the two germline ends. The CDR3 DNA is TGTGCCAGCAGTTCCGCCAGCGGGGAAAAACTGTTTTTT. Encoded protein: CASSSASGEKLFF.

This sequence joins TRBV7-2 and TRBJ2-7; 7 bases are a match to TRBD2. CDR3 size: 15 residues. Germline V lookup: CDR1 SGHTA, CDR2 FQGNSA. Losses at the gene ends were 4 bases for V and 4 bases for J; bases not matched to a gene: 10. The CDR3 region is CASSSYSSGGYEQYF. CDR3 sequence (DNA): TGTGCCAGCAGCTCTTACTCTAGCGGAGGTTACGAGCAGTACTTC.

This clone was observed a handful of times. DNA for the CDR3: TGCAGCGCCTCGACTGGGCAAAGCACAGATACGCAGTATTTT. It yields the protein CSASTGQSTDTQYF. The chain is built from TRBV29-1 and TRBJ2-3; D ambiguous. CDR3 length equals 14 residues. V dropped 7 bases and J dropped 0 bases, with 14 bases sitting between them. In germline, CDR1 is SQVTM, CDR2 ANQGSEA.

The chain recombines TRBV7-9 with TRBJ1-1; TRBD1 is a possible D gene (5 bases). The CDR3 length is 19 residues. The V gene lost 3 bases and the J gene lost 1 base, with 24 bases spanning the gap. Germline values: CDR1 SEHNR, CDR2 FQNEAQ (reference sequence). The CDR3 is CASSFIPRGVGSWNTEAFF. DNA for the CDR3: TGTGCCAGCAGCTTTATCCCCCGGGGGGTTGGTAGTTGGAACACTGAAGCTTTCTTT.

The chain is built from TRBV9 and TRBJ1-1; perhaps TRBD1 as D (5 bases). V was cut by 4 bases and J by 4 bases, with 14 bases left in between. This CDR3 region has 14 residues. Germline V CDR1 and CDR2: SGDLS, YYNGEE. CDR3 nucleotides: TGTGCCAGCAGCTCCGGGACCTGGGCCACTGAAGCTTTCTTT. It encodes CASSSGTWATEAFF.

The genes are TRBV5-6 and TRBJ1-1, with 8 bases fitting TRBD1. The CDR3 is 16 amino acids. Losses at the gene ends were 4 bases for V and 0 bases for J; bases not matched to a gene: 8. Looked up from germline, CDR1 is SGHDT and CDR2 is YYEEEE. The CDR3 bases are TGTGCCAGCAGCCCCGACAGGGGCCTTTTGAACACTGAAGCTTTCTTT. This sequence encodes CASSPDRGLLNTEAFF.

The chain combines TRBV28 with TRBJ2-1; weak D call: TRBD1 (5 bases). V was shortened by 3 bases and J by 0 bases, with 15 bases between the two germline ends. The CDR3 is 17 residues long. Looked up from germline, CDR1 is MDHEN and CDR2 is SYDVKM. As DNA, the CDR3 is TGTGCCAGCAGTTTTGGGGCTGGCCCTTTCTCCTACAATGAGCAGTTCTTC. Amino acids: CASSFGAGPFSYNEQFF.

This clone was counted only a few times. The chain is built from TRBV30 and TRBJ2-7; no definite D call. Germline V lookup: CDR1 GTSNPN, CDR2 SVGIG (reference sequence). The CDR3 sequence is 11 residues long. The V end was cut by 8 bases, the J end by 1 base, with 9 bases between. Here the CDR3 DNA reads TGTGCCGGCCGGCGGTCCTACGAGCAGTACTTC. This gives the protein CAGRRSYEQYF.

Worth noting for this clone: It is likely a read error: a sequence one base away is far more abundant. The sample holds other DNA sequences that translate to the same CDR3. The V call is TRBV28, the J call TRBJ1-1; D is uncertain. The V gene lost 1 base and the J gene lost 3 bases, with 3 bases spanning the gap. This CDR3 has 12 residues. Germline-derived CDR1 and CDR2 are MDHEN and SYDVKM. Here the CDR3 DNA reads TGTGCCAGCAGTTTATTAGACACTGAAGCTTTCTTT. Its protein is CASSLLDTEAFF. Full variable domain (remainder filled in from reference TRBV28 and TRBJ1-1): DVKVTQSSRYLVKRTGEKVFLECVQDMDHENMFWYRQDPGLGLRLIYFSYDVKMKEKGDIPEGYSVSREKKERFSLILESASTNQTSMYLCASSLLDTEAFFGQGTRLTVV.

The chain combines TRBV2 with TRBJ1-1; D possibly corresponds to TRBD1 (5 bases). Germline CDR1 SNHLY, CDR2 FYNNEI. The CDR3 is 13 residues long. Trimming took 6 bases from V and 1 from J, leaving 9 bases between them. The CDR3 region has the DNA TGTGCCAGCAGGTATACAGGGAACACTGAAGCTTTCTTT. This codes for CASRYTGNTEAFF. Supplemented by reference TRBV2 and TRBJ1-1, the full variable domain reads EPEVTQTPSHQVTQMGQEVILRCVPISNHLYFYWYRQILGQKVEFLVSFYNNEISEKSEIFDDQFSVERPDGSNFTLKIRSTKLEDSAMYFCASRYTGNTEAFFGQGTRLTVV.

J is TRBJ2-7 and V is TRBV6-1; a possible D gene is TRBD2 (5 bases). The CDR3 is 14 residues long. V lost 6 bases and J lost 0, with 12 bases in between. Germline CDR1 reads MNHNS; CDR2 reads SASEGT. CDR3 sequence reads: CASSLERDSYEQYF. The CDR3 DNA is TGTGCCAGCAGCTTGGAGAGGGACTCCTACGAGCAGTACTTC.

In DNA, the CDR3 is TGTGCCATCAAAGGTTACCCGGGGCAGGACACTGAAGCTTTCTTT. Its translation is CAIKGYPGQDTEAFF. J is TRBJ1-1 and V is TRBV10-3, with a possible D match to TRBD1 (5 bases). The V gene lost 7 bases and the J gene lost 3 bases, with 18 bases spanning the gap. Germline-derived CDR1 and CDR2 are ENHRY and SYGVKD. CDR3 length equals 15 residues.

This rearrangement joins TRBV11-2 to TRBJ2-3; possibly TRBD2 for D (6 bases). The germline V and J ends were trimmed by 0 bases and 0 bases, with 10 bases remaining between them. The germline CDR1 and CDR2 sequences are SGHAT and FQNNGV. This CDR3 has 16 amino acids. This CDR3 is CASSLDNSGSTDTQYF. In DNA, the CDR3 is TGTGCCAGCAGCTTAGACAATAGCGGAAGCACAGATACGCAGTATTTT.

This clone showed up just a few times. This chain joins TRBV7-9 and TRBJ1-5; D perhaps matches TRBD1 (5 bases). V dropped 5 bases and J dropped 1 base, with 9 bases sitting between them. The CDR3 extends over 14 amino acids. The germline CDR1 and CDR2 sequences are SEHNR and FQNEAQ (reference sequence). The CDR3: CASSDDRSNQPQHF. In nucleotides, the CDR3 is TGTGCCAGCAGCGATGACAGAAGCAATCAGCCCCAGCATTTT.

V gene TRBV7-3 combines with J gene TRBJ2-1, with D maybe TRBD2 (6 bases). Germline V gene data show CDR1 as SGHTA and CDR2 as FQGTGA. The CDR3 sequence is 15 residues long. The V end was cut by 2 bases, the J end by 6 bases, with 14 bases between. In nucleotides, the CDR3 is TGTGCCAGCAGCTTAGTGTTCGGACTAACCAATGAGCAGTTCTTC. Its protein is CASSLVFGLTNEQFF.

The V gene is TRBV5-4, the J gene TRBJ1-5, with D maybe TRBD1 (6 bases). Trimming removed 6 bases at V and 5 bases at J, with 18 bases between. This CDR3 comprises 15 residues. CDR1 and CDR2 (germline): SGHNT, YYREEE (reference sequence). CDR3 DNA: TGTGCCAGCAAAGTTTGGGGGCCGGTCGATCAGCCCCAGCATTTT. Amino acids: CASKVWGPVDQPQHF.

The rearrangement uses TRBV28 and TRBJ1-1; 9 bases agree with TRBD1. Germline V CDR1 and CDR2: MDHEN, SYDVKM. The V and J ends lost 5 bases and 5 bases, in that order; junction bases with no gene match: 9. This CDR3 region has 15 residues. CDR3 loop: CASSTNRQGGTEAFF. The CDR3 nucleotides are TGTGCCAGCAGTACAAATCGACAGGGGGGGACTGAAGCTTTCTTT.

The rearrangement uses TRBV7-9 and TRBJ1-2, with D maybe TRBD1 (6 bases). V was clipped by 3 bases and J by 5 bases, with 13 bases between them. CDR3 length equals 14 residues. Germline V gene lookup returns CDR1 SEHNR and CDR2 FQNEAQ (reference sequence). The CDR3 coding sequence is TGTGCCAGCAGCTTGGAGTCCAGGGGTTATGGCTACACCTTC. Translation gives CASSLESRGYGYTF. Supplemented by reference TRBV7-9 and TRBJ1-2, the full variable domain reads DTGVSQNPRHKITKRGQNVTFRCDPISEHNRLYWYRQTLGQGPEFLTYFQNEAQLEKSRLLSDRFSAERPKGSFSTLEIQRTEQGDSAMYLCASSLESRGYGYTFGSGTRLTVV.

The chain is built from TRBV29-1 and TRBJ2-2; D is perhaps TRBD1 or TRBD2 (5 bases each). The CDR3 extends over 14 amino acids. From germline, CDR1 is SQVTM and CDR2 ANQGSEA. Trimming took off 2 bases at V and 4 bases at J, with 11 bases between the two ends. The CDR3 DNA is TGCAGCGTTGAACGGGGCTGGGGCACCGGGGAGCTGTTTTTT. As protein: CSVERGWGTGELFF.

This clone is a singleton in its sample. The chain has TRBV10-3 and TRBJ2-1; 8 bases are a match to TRBD2. The length of the CDR3 is 13 residues. V lost 3 bases to trimming and J lost 9 bases; unmatched junction nucleotides: 4. Germline loops: CDR1 ENHRY, CDR2 SYGVKD. The CDR3 nucleotides read TGTGCCATCAGTGATCCGGGAGGGGTTGAGCAGTTCTTC. It encodes CAISDPGGVEQFF.

In this sample, this clone turned up a few times. The V and J genes are TRBV13 and TRBJ1-4; D unclear. V was shortened by 0 bases and J by 7 bases, with 9 bases between the two germline ends. Germline CDR1 is PRHDT and CDR2 is FYEKMQ (reference sequence). The CDR3 is 14 residues long. This chain's CDR3 is CASSLGGASEKLFF. CDR3 nucleotide sequence: TGTGCCAGCAGCTTAGGGGGCGCGAGTGAAAAACTGTTTTTT.

For the CDR3, the DNA is TGCAGTGCCGACAGGGTGTGGGGCTACACCTTC. Translated: CSADRVWGYTF. The V gene is TRBV20-1, the J gene TRBJ1-2; 7 positions agree with TRBD1. This CDR3 region has 11 residues. Trimming at V came to 6 bases and at J to 8 bases, leaving 6 bases not matched to a gene. Germline loops: CDR1 DFQATT, CDR2 SNEGSKA (reference sequence).